The 27 T cell receptor beta chains below were found in one sample sequenced in a study of cytomegalovirus exposure and HLA in healthy donors. The PCR ran on 60 Vbeta and 13 Jbeta primers. Method: immunoSEQ multiplex PCR; TCRdb's copy keeps in-frame clones and lacks some. The sample has 150,000 to 200,000 clones; 80% to 90% are singletons. The source material was PBMCs. The receptors come from a man aged 18 to 29 in good health and CMV-seropositive.

V and J are TRBV6-5 and TRBJ1-1, with D tentatively TRBD1 (5 bases). The CDR3 is 14 residues long. Trimming removed 4 bases from V and 5 bases from J, with 14 bases in between. Germline V CDR1 and CDR2: MNHEY, SVGAGI. The CDR3 DNA reads as TGTGCCAGCAGTTTAACAGCCCGGGGGACTGAAGCTTTCTTT. This gives the protein CASSLTARGTEAFF.

In this sample, this clone turned up a few times. The rearrangement joins TRBV7-9 to TRBJ1-1; 9 bases agree with TRBD1. This CDR3 comprises 14 residues. V was clipped by 5 bases and J by 8 bases; unmatched bases: 9. CDR1 SEHNR and CDR2 FQNEAQ come from the germline V gene (reference sequence). The DNA of the CDR3 is TGTGCCAGCAGCCCGCGTCCCGGGACAGGGGAAGCTTTCTTT. It specifies CASSPRPGTGEAFF.

V and J are TRBV4-3 and TRBJ2-7; 8 bases align to TRBD1. This CDR3 is 17 amino acids long. Germline CDR1 and CDR2: LGHNA and YSLEER. V lost 4 bases and J lost 4; bases outside the gene matches: 15. The CDR3 DNA sequence: TGCGCCAGCAGCCCAACCTACCAAGGACAGGGTCGGTACGAGCAGTACTTC. It is translated as CASSPTYQGQGRYEQYF.

The gene calls are TRBV5-6 and TRBJ2-3; 9 bases fit TRBD1. Germline assignment: CDR1 SGHDT and CDR2 YYEEEE. V was pared by 2 bases and J by 3 bases, with 7 bases of the junction left unmatched. The CDR3 totals 16 residues. The DNA for the CDR3 is TGTGCCAGCAGCTTCGCACAGGGGGCTGGTACAGATACGCAGTATTTT. Protein: CASSFAQGAGTDTQYF.

Here the CDR3 DNA reads TGCGCCAGCAACTCCCCTTCCTACGAGCAGTACTTC. It specifies CASNSPSYEQYF. The genes are TRBV5-1 and TRBJ2-7; no reliable D call. The V gene's germline CDR1 is SGHRS and CDR2 YFSETQ. The V end lost 6 bases, the J end lost 1 base, and 8 bases lay between the germline ends. The CDR3 extends over 12 amino acids. Filled out from reference TRBV5-1 and TRBJ2-7, the complete variable domain reads KAGVTQTPRYLIKTRGQQVTLSCSPISGHRSVSWYQQTPGQGLQFLFEYFSETQRNKGNFPGRFSGRQFSNSRSEMNVSTLELGDSALYLCASNSPSYEQYFGPGTRLTVT.

The chain carries TRBV5-6 and TRBJ2-1; TRBD2 is a possible D gene (5 bases). The CDR3 extends over 15 amino acids. CDR1 and CDR2 (germline): SGHDT, YYEEEE. Trimming cost V 5 bases and J 9 bases, with 21 bases left between them. This CDR3 reads CASRTPGSPYGEQFF. The CDR3 DNA is TGTGCCAGCAGGACCCCGGGATCCCCCTACGGTGAGCAGTTCTTC.

The chain carries TRBV2 and TRBJ1-1, with D tentatively TRBD1 (6 bases). This CDR3 has 13 amino acids. Per the germline V gene, CDR1 is SNHLY and CDR2 is FYNNEI. V gave up 3 bases and J gave up 3 bases, with 8 bases separating them. The CDR3 DNA sequence: TGTGCCAGCAGTGACAGGGGCGACACTGAAGCTTTCTTT. Its protein product is CASSDRGDTEAFF. The full variable domain, its missing parts supplied by reference TRBV2 and TRBJ1-1, is EPEVTQTPSHQVTQMGQEVILRCVPISNHLYFYWYRQILGQKVEFLVSFYNNEISEKSEIFDDQFSVERPDGSNFTLKIRSTKLEDSAMYFCASSDRGDTEAFFGQGTRLTVV.

V is TRBV30 and J is TRBJ2-7; D is possibly TRBD1 (5 bases). Trimming stripped 2 bases from V and 5 bases from J, with 13 bases between. In germline, CDR1 is GTSNPN, CDR2 SVGIG (reference sequence). This CDR3 is 13 amino acids long. CDR3: CAWSIGRVDEQYF. CDR3 nucleotides: TGTGCCTGGAGTATCGGCAGGGTTGACGAGCAGTACTTC.

V and J are TRBV4-1 and TRBJ1-4; a weak D match, TRBD1 (6 bases). The germline V gene encodes CDR1 MGHRA and CDR2 YSYEKL. This CDR3 has 15 amino acids. Trimming stripped 6 bases from V and 3 bases from J, with 14 bases between. DNA of the CDR3: TGCGCCAGCAGTTGGGGGCCCCTAGCTAATGAAAAACTGTTTTTT. It yields the protein CASSWGPLANEKLFF.

The rearrangement links TRBV18 to TRBJ1-4; weak D call: TRBD1 (6 bases). This CDR3 contains 16 residues. CDR1 and CDR2 from the germline V gene are KGHSH and LQKENI. Trimming removed 3 bases at V and 8 bases at J, with 19 bases between. The CDR3 here is CASSPKRTVRGEKLFF. CDR3 bases: TGTGCCAGCTCACCCAAGCGGACAGTGAGGGGGGAAAAACTGTTTTTT.

The V gene is TRBV19, the J gene TRBJ1-3, with D maybe TRBD1 (6 bases). Trimming stripped 6 bases from V and 2 bases from J, with 8 bases between. The germline CDR1 and CDR2 sequences are LNHDA and SQIVND (reference sequence). The CDR3 contains 13 residues. CDR3 DNA sequence: TGTGCCAGTAGGACAGGTACTGGAAACACCATATATTTT. It is translated as CASRTGTGNTIYF.

For the CDR3, the DNA is TGTGCCAGCGGGGTTCGCGGGGGCGACACCACAGATACGCAGTATTTT. It specifies CASGVRGGDTTDTQYF. The rearrangement joins TRBV21-1 to TRBJ2-3; the table names TRBD2, a call not compared with the DNA. TRBV21-1 is deemed a pseudogene. This CDR3 region has 16 residues.

The chain recombines TRBV30 with TRBJ2-7; TRBD1 aligns across 10 bases. The junction had 6 bases not matched to a gene; V was cut back by 2 bases and J by 2 bases. The CDR3 is 15 amino acids. Germline values: CDR1 GTSNPN, CDR2 SVGIG (reference sequence). CDR3 amino acids: CAWSYTGTGAYEQYF. CDR3 in DNA: TGTGCCTGGAGTTACACCGGGACAGGGGCCTACGAGCAGTACTTC.

The CDR3 nucleotides are TGTGCCAGCAGCCCCAGGGACAGGAGGTACGAGCAGTACTTC. Its protein product is CASSPRDRRYEQYF. The chain carries TRBV7-9 and TRBJ2-7; 8 bases align to TRBD1. The CDR3 consists of 14 residues. From germline, CDR1 is SEHNR and CDR2 FQNEAQ (reference sequence). V lost 5 bases to trimming and J lost 4 bases; unmatched junction nucleotides: 7.

J is TRBJ2-7 and V is TRBV28; perhaps TRBD1 as D (5 bases). V was clipped by 6 bases and J by 4 bases, with 10 bases between them. Looked up from germline, CDR1 is MDHEN and CDR2 is SYDVKM. This CDR3 is built from 12 residues. CDR3 protein: CASSSGQYEQYF. The CDR3 bases are TGTGCCAGCAGCTCAGGACAATACGAGCAGTACTTC.

V and J are TRBV30 and TRBJ1-4; D gene unclear. With 2 bases removed from V and 6 bases from J, the gap between germline ends came to 10 bases. Germline CDR1 GTSNPN, CDR2 SVGIG (reference sequence). The CDR3 extends over 13 amino acids. CDR3 residues: CAWSRWGDEKLFF. The CDR3 bases are TGTGCCTGGAGTAGATGGGGAGATGAAAAACTGTTTTTT.

J is TRBJ1-1 and V is TRBV6-5; 9 positions match TRBD1. V lost 11 bases, J lost 4 bases, and 11 bases stayed unmatched. CDR1 MNHEY and CDR2 SVGAGI come from the germline V gene. The length of the CDR3 is 14 residues. The DNA of the CDR3 is TGTGCCTGTTACAGGGGGCCCCTCGGCACTGAAGCTTTCTTT. Residues: CACYRGPLGTEAFF.

This clone has just one count. The CDR3 coding sequence is TGCGCCAGCAGCGACGGGACAGGGCTAAACTACGAGCAGTACTTC. Its protein product is CASSDGTGLNYEQYF. The rearrangement links TRBV5-1 to TRBJ2-7; 9 nucleotides line up with TRBD1. In germline, CDR1 is SGHRS, CDR2 YFSETQ. This CDR3 is built from 15 residues. V lost 4 bases and J lost 3; bases outside the gene matches: 8.

The rearrangement links TRBV29-1 to TRBJ2-7; 8 bases are shared with TRBD1. Germline CDR1 is SQVTM and CDR2 is ANQGSEA. V shed 7 bases and J 0 bases; nucleotides not matched to a gene: 5. The CDR3 extends over 13 amino acids. The CDR3 sequence: CSGMDRVSYEQYF. DNA for the CDR3: TGCAGCGGGATGGACAGGGTCTCCTACGAGCAGTACTTC.

CDR3 DNA: TGTGCCAGTAGTATTCGAGCTGCGCCGAACACTGAAGCTTTCTTT. Encoded protein: CASSIRAAPNTEAFF. The rearrangement joins TRBV19 to TRBJ1-1, with unresolved D. Trimming removed 3 bases from V and 1 base from J, with 12 bases in between. This CDR3 spans 15 amino acids. Germline loops: CDR1 LNHDA, CDR2 SQIVND (reference sequence).

The chain has TRBV5-4 and TRBJ1-6; D ambiguous. Germline-derived CDR1 and CDR2 are SGHNT and YYREEE (reference sequence). This CDR3 region has 13 residues. V lost 0 bases and J lost 5, with 3 bases in between. The chain's CDR3 is CASSLGNNSPLHF. CDR3 nucleotides: TGTGCCAGCAGCTTGGGTAATAATTCACCCCTCCACTTT.

The chain links TRBV6-1 to TRBJ2-3; unclear D gene. Germline V gives CDR1 MNHNS, CDR2 SASEGT. The V end was cut by 4 bases, the J end by 6 bases, with 14 bases between. This CDR3 region has 14 residues. Written as DNA, the CDR3 is TGTGCCAGCAGTGCCCTGGCGGCGAGGGATACGCAGTATTTT. This gives the protein CASSALAARDTQYF.

The V call is TRBV7-8, the J call TRBJ1-2; 7 bases match TRBD1. The germline CDR1 and CDR2 sequences are SGHVS and FQNEAQ. The ends lost 2 bases at V and 4 bases at J; junction bases unmatched: 10. The CDR3 totals 16 residues. As DNA, the CDR3 is TGTGCCAGCAGCTTACCCGGGACAGCGTCTTCCTATGGCTACACCTTC. Translation: CASSLPGTASSYGYTF.

This clone was counted a single time. The J gene is TRBJ2-1, the V gene TRBV14; tentative D call: TRBD2 (7 bases). Trimming stripped 0 bases from V and 4 bases from J, with 16 bases between. This CDR3 is 17 amino acids long. The V gene's germline CDR1 is SGHDN and CDR2 FVKESK. The CDR3: CASSQDLWGGKYNEQFF. The CDR3 coding sequence is TGTGCCAGCAGCCAAGATCTCTGGGGGGGCAAATACAATGAGCAGTTCTTC.

The chain combines TRBV4-1 with TRBJ2-5; TRBD2 matches 10 bases. Germline values: CDR1 MGHRA, CDR2 YSYEKL. The CDR3 is 17 residues long. V was pared by 0 bases and J by 3 bases, with 7 bases of the junction left unmatched. CDR3 bases: TGCGCCAGCAGCCAAGAGGTTGGCCTAGCGGGGGAAGAGACCCAGTACTTC. Its translation: CASSQEVGLAGEETQYF.

The chain links TRBV29-1 to TRBJ2-1, with 16 positions matching TRBD2. Losses at the gene ends were 5 bases for V and 0 bases for J; bases not matched to a gene: 4. CDR3 length equals 17 residues. The germline CDR1 and CDR2 sequences are SQVTM and ANQGSEA. CDR3 bases: TGCAGCGTTTTGGGACTAGCGGGGGGGACCTCCTACAATGAGCAGTTCTTC. It translates to CSVLGLAGGTSYNEQFF.

This clone has more than one count but fewer than ten. This chain joins TRBV6-5 and TRBJ1-4; a possible D gene is TRBD1 (6 bases). The ends were cut back, 5 bases at V and 8 bases at J, with 18 bases in the middle. The V gene's germline CDR1 is MNHEY and CDR2 SVGAGI. This CDR3 is built from 15 residues. In DNA, the CDR3 is TGTGCCAGCAGTCCCACCGGGACACCTTTAGAAAAACTGTTTTTT. It codes for CASSPTGTPLEKLFF.